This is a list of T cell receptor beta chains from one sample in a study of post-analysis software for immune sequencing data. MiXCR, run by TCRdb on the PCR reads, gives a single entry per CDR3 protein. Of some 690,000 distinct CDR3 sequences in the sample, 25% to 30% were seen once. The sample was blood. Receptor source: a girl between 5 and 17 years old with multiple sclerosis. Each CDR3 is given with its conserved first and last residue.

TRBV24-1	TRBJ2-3	CATSERQDTQYF
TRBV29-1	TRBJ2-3	CSVEETGDTQYF
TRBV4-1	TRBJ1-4	CASSQEAEKLFF
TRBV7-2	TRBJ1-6	CASSSERQGAWGSRRSPLHF
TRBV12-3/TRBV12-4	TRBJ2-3	CASTQDITDTQYF
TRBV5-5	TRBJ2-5	CASSAGLAGGETQYF
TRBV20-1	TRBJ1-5	CSALSGGGGNQPQHF
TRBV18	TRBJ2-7	CASSPGDTYEQYF
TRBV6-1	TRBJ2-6	CASSEVRTGANVLTF
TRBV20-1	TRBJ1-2	CSARDSTGARFYGYTF
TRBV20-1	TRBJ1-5	CSGNRGNQPQHF
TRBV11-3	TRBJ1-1	CASSRTYRGLNTEAFF
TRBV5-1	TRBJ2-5	CASSSHQETQYF
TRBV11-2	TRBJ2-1	CASSRDGRGGHEQFF
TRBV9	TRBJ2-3	CASSGDTQYF
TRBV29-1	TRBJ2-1	CSAIQRGADNEQFF
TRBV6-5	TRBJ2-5	CASMTGETQYF
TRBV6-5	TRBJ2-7	CASTGLASYEQYF
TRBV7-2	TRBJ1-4	CASSPRQPLNEKLFF
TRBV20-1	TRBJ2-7	CSARRQGQLYQNYEQYF
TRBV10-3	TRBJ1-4	CAIRAAANEKLFF
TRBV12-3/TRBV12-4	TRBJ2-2	CASSTWDTGELFF
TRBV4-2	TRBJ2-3	CASSQLGGSSRTDTQYF
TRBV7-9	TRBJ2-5	CASSLGPTKTQYF
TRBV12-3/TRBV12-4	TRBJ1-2	CASRPRQGAVYGYTF
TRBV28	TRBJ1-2	CASSLPDTYYGYTF
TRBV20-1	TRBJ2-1	CSARPLYNEQFF
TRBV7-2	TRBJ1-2	CASSSQIRHTF
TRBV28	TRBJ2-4	CASRQQELAKNIQYF
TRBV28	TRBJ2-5	CASSFTNQETQYF
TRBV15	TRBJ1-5	CATSRGVSNQPQHF
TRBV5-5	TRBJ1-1	CASHLRLNTEAFF
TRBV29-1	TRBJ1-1	CSVAPQRWTNTEAFF
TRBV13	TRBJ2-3	CASSSPHRTDTQYF
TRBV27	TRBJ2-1	CASSPAGLAFNEQFF
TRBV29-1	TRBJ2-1	CSVGNSDRNEQFF
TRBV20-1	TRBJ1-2	CSARPGKGWGYTF
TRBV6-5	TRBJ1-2	CASRMTGGVLHYGYTF
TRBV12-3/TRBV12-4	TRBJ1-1	CASSLLLVNTEAFF
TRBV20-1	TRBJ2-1	CSASSGTSGGAHNEQFF
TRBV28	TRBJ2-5	CASRTGGWETQYF
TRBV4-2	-	CASSQDWRGHGYEQYF
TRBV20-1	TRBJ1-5	CSARGGQLSNQPQHF
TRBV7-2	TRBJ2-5	CASSLTSGGINEQYF
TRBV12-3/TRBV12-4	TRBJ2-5	CASSLALRTAQETQYF
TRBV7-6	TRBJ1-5	CASSLGRGPGDRPQHF
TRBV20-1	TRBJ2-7	CSASHSGTRTYEQYF
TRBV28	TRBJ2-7	CASEARDRGYEQYF
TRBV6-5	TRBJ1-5	CASRRGTGANQPQHF
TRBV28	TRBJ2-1	CVSTLSLEEQFF
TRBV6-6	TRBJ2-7	CASSSAASLQYF
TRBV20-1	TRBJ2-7	CSARDRRTGDSYEQYF
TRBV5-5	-	CASSPQNTYEQYF
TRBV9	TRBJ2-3	CASSEGLAATDTQYF
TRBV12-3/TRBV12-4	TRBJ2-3	CASSFRTGGTDTQYF
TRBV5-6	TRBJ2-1	CASSWGGTSGDNEQFF
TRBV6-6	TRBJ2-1	CASSSLAGWENDEQFF
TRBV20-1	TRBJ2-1	CSAPAGASSYNEQFF
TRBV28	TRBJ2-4	CASSLGYIQYF